This TCR beta chain was identified during a study of beta chain features in type 1 diabetes. This CDR3 comprises 15 residues. CDR1 is SNHLY, CDR2 FYNNEI, per germline. V trimming: 8 bases; J trimming: 4 bases; junction bases outside the gene matches: 9. The investigators reverse transcribed all of the isolated RNA, so they sequenced expressed TCRB transcripts. Produced via immunoSEQ multiplex PCR; TCRdb's table is partial and in-frame only. The sample consists of about 900,000 clones, about a sixth of them appearing once. The sequence was collected from a woman in her late teens or twenties in good health. The source material was naive CD4+ T cells from blood. The chain joins TRBV2 to TRBJ2-1; 9 bases are a match to TRBD2. The CDR3 region is CASLLREGGYNEQFF. CDR3 nucleotides: TGTGCCAGCTTGTTGCGGGAGGGGGGATACAATGAGCAGTTCTTC.